The 17 T cell receptor beta chains reported below all come from one sample, sequenced in a study of CD8+ T cells in alopecia areata. As for treatment: oral pan-JAK inhibitor, 5-10 mg twice daily. Sampling of alopecia areata patients yielded lesional scalp punch biopsies as well as peripheral blood. TCR sequencing used cDNA made by reverse transcription of extracted RNA. The method was immunoSEQ multiplex PCR; TCRdb's version includes in-frame clones alone and lacks a portion of them. The sample comprises roughly 5,900 clones, 60% to 65% of which are singletons, and 8.6% rests with the top ten. The sequencing used skin, collected at approximately week 34, from a patient treated with tofacitinib. The receptors originated from a human donor with alopecia areata.

The V call is TRBV11-2, the J call TRBJ1-5; 9 nucleotides align to TRBD1. In germline, CDR1 is SGHAT, CDR2 FQNNGV. Unmatched junction bases numbered 6, after V lost 7 bases and J lost 5 bases. This CDR3 is 14 amino acids long. CDR3 region: CASNDRGEDQPQHF. The CDR3 bases are TGTGCCAGCAACGACAGGGGGGAAGATCAGCCCCAGCATTTT.

The chain employs TRBV6-5 and TRBJ1-2; 12 positions match TRBD1. The CDR3 totals 13 residues. V lost 6 bases, J lost 7 bases, and 3 bases stayed unmatched. Germline V lookup: CDR1 MNHEY, CDR2 SVGAGI. DNA for the CDR3: TGTGCCAGCAGGGGACAGGGGGCGAGTGGCTACACCTTC. Translation gives CASRGQGASGYTF.

In DNA form, the CDR3 reads TGTGCCAGCAGTGAACTCGGAGGTTCACCCCTCCACTTT. Protein: CASSELGGSPLHF. The V gene is TRBV2, the J gene TRBJ1-6, with no clear D. The CDR3 has 13 residues. Per germline, CDR1 SNHLY and CDR2 FYNNEI. V gave up 2 bases and J gave up 9 bases, with 8 bases separating them.

The chain carries TRBV4-1 and TRBJ1-6, with D unresolved. Trimming pared 1 base from V and 8 bases from J, leaving 21 bases between. This CDR3 region has 18 residues. Looked up from germline, CDR1 is MGHRA and CDR2 is YSYEKL. The CDR3 reads CASSQANFIGPSYSPLHF. CDR3 coding DNA: TGCGCCAGCAGCCAAGCAAATTTCATCGGGCCTTCATATTCACCCCTCCACTTT.

The chain has TRBV19 and TRBJ2-1; 12 bases agree with TRBD2. CDR1 and CDR2 (germline): LNHDA, SQIVND (reference sequence). The V segment lost 4 bases and the J segment 7 bases; nucleotides outside the gene matches: 5. The CDR3 extends over 15 amino acids. The CDR3 protein is CASSNLAGGRNEQFF. The CDR3 nucleotides are TGTGCCAGTAGTAATCTAGCGGGGGGGCGAAATGAGCAGTTCTTC.

The gene calls are TRBV11-2 and TRBJ2-1; no clear D gene. The length of the CDR3 is 15 residues. V was trimmed by 5 bases and J by 8 bases, leaving 19 bases between them. CDR1 SGHAT and CDR2 FQNNGV come from the germline V gene. As DNA, the CDR3 is TGTGCCAGCAGCCCCTCGCACGGCCTATACGATGAGCAGTTCTTC. It encodes CASSPSHGLYDEQFF.

The V call is TRBV18, the J call TRBJ2-7; D remains ambiguous. This CDR3 has 12 residues. Germline V lookup: CDR1 KGHSH, CDR2 LQKENI. The V gene lost 1 base and the J gene lost 3 bases, with 4 bases spanning the gap. DNA of the CDR3: TGTGCCAGCTCACCACTAGGCTACGAGCAGTACTTC. Protein sequence: CASSPLGYEQYF.

V gene TRBV19 combines with J gene TRBJ2-3; 13 nucleotides line up with TRBD2. This CDR3 has 17 amino acids. The trim removed 4 bases at V and 0 bases at J, leaving 4 bases unmatched. Germline loops: CDR1 LNHDA, CDR2 SQIVND (reference sequence). CDR3 DNA: TGTGCCAGTAGTAACAGGGGACTAGCGGGAAGCACAGATACGCAGTATTTT. Encoded protein: CASSNRGLAGSTDTQYF.

V gene TRBV19 combines with J gene TRBJ2-5; TRBD1 is a possible D gene (6 bases). The CDR3 consists of 14 residues. Germline assignment: CDR1 LNHDA and CDR2 SQIVND (reference sequence). Between the trimmed V and J ends, which lost 6 bases and 11 bases, there was a span of 22 bases. The CDR3 DNA is TGTGCCAGTAGCCCTCGTGGGGGCGGCCGCAAGCAGTACTTC. Translated, it gives CASSPRGGGRKQYF.

The genes are TRBV19 and TRBJ2-6; D may be TRBD1 (6 bases). Germline CDR1 is LNHDA and CDR2 is SQIVND (reference sequence). With 8 bases removed from V and 2 bases from J, the gap between germline ends came to 10 bases. The length of the CDR3 is 14 residues. CDR3 nucleotide sequence: TGTGCCAGTGGGGGCCAGGCTGGGGCCAACGTCCTGACTTTC. It encodes CASGGQAGANVLTF.

For this clone: One end of the junction varies from germline; a read error may be responsible. This chain connects TRBV19 to TRBJ2-1, with D hard to call. Germline CDR1 reads LNHDA; CDR2 reads SQIVND (reference sequence). The CDR3 consists of 15 residues. The CDR3 region has the DNA TGTGTCAGTAGTATGGGGTATGAACGCTACAATGAGCAGTTCTTC. It translates to CVSSMGYERYNEQFF. Filled out from reference TRBV19 and TRBJ2-1, the complete variable domain reads DGGITQSPKYLFRKEGQNVTLSCEQNLNHDAMYWYRQDPGQGLRLIYYSQIVNDFQKGDIAEGYSVSREKKESFPLTVTSAQKNPTAFYLCVSSMGYERYNEQFFGPGTRLTVL.

The chain carries TRBV14 and TRBJ2-3, with D perhaps assigned TRBD1 or TRBD2 (5 bases each). The V end lost 1 base, the J end lost 1 base, and 12 bases lay between the germline ends. CDR1 is SGHDN and CDR2 is FVKESK in the germline V gene. CDR3 length: 16 amino acids. The CDR3 DNA is TGTGCCAGCAGCCAAGTATACGGGGCCGGCACAGATACGCAGTATTTT. Protein sequence: CASSQVYGAGTDTQYF.

This clone was found a few times. V usage is TRBV7-3 and J usage is TRBJ2-3; 11 bases agree with TRBD2. Trimming took 5 bases from V and 4 from J; bases not matched to a gene: 11. Per germline, CDR1 SGHTA and CDR2 FQGTGA. The CDR3 totals 17 residues. The CDR3 DNA follows: TGTGCCAGCAGCCCTGGGGAACTAGCGGGAGTCTCAGATACGCAGTATTTT. The encoded protein is CASSPGELAGVSDTQYF.

The chain uses TRBV5-1 and TRBJ2-3, with no clear D. The CDR3 has 16 amino acids. Trimming cost V 4 bases and J 5 bases, with 20 bases left between them. Looked up from germline, CDR1 is SGHRS and CDR2 is YFSETQ. CDR3 region: CASSPNTLGPQDTQYF. Written as DNA, the CDR3 is TGCGCCAGCAGCCCTAACACCTTGGGTCCGCAAGATACGCAGTATTTT.

The table lists this clone with a few counts. J is TRBJ2-1 and V is TRBV7-3; tentatively, D is TRBD1 or TRBD2 (5 bases each). There are 13 residues in the CDR3. Trimming shortened V by 4 bases and J by 10 bases, and 14 bases separated the two germline ends. CDR1 and CDR2 from the germline V gene are SGHTA and FQGTGA. CDR3 coding DNA: TGTGCCAGCAGCTCTGGGACCCTCGGGGAGCAGTTCTTC. Amino acids: CASSSGTLGEQFF.

The V and J genes are TRBV5-1 and TRBJ2-1; D may be TRBD1 (5 bases). This CDR3 is built from 12 residues. V lost 6 bases and J lost 7, with 11 bases in between. Germline lookup yields CDR1 SGHRS and CDR2 YFSETQ. The CDR3 region is CASKGASNEQFF. The CDR3 nucleotides are TGCGCCAGCAAAGGGGCCTCAAATGAGCAGTTCTTC.

The J gene is TRBJ2-5, the V gene TRBV5-1, with D hard to call. The DNA end favors TRBJ2-7, so the J call may be wrong. Germline V lookup: CDR1 SGHRS, CDR2 YFSETQ. The CDR3 has 14 residues. CDR3 nucleotide sequence: TGCGCCAGCAGCTTATCCTTTGGCAGCTACGAGCAGTACTTC. As protein: CASSLSFGSYEQYF.